The 7 T cell receptor beta chains below come from one sample, sequenced in a study of blood T cell repertoires in COVID-19. The protocol was immunoSEQ multiplex PCR, while the TCRdb copy is restricted to in-frame clones and leaves out a portion. The sample holds approximately 220,000 clones; 83% are singletons and the top ten take about 5.3%. Material: PBMCs or T cells enriched from blood (not recorded which). These receptors were collected from a woman aged 50 to 65 who had been exposed to COVID-19.

J is TRBJ2-5 and V is TRBV28; 12 bases fit TRBD1. V shed 5 bases, J shed 4 bases, and the junction held 2 bases outside the gene matches. Germline V lookup: CDR1 MDHEN, CDR2 SYDVKM. This CDR3 spans 14 amino acids. The DNA of the CDR3 is TGTGCCAGCAGTGGGGACAGGGGGCCAGAGACCCAGTACTTC. Translating gives CASSGDRGPETQYF.

The V and J genes are TRBV10-3 and TRBJ2-3, with 8 bases identical to TRBD1. The CDR3 extends over 14 amino acids. CDR1 is ENHRY, CDR2 SYGVKD, per germline. V was clipped by 7 bases and J by 1 base; unmatched bases: 4. The DNA of the CDR3 is TGTGCCATCAAAACGGGACAGGGCACAGATACGCAGTATTTT. Its translation: CAIKTGQGTDTQYF.

V is TRBV18 and J is TRBJ1-1, with D unresolved. V shed 4 bases and J shed 1 base, with 7 bases lying between them. This CDR3 has 13 residues. Per the germline V gene, CDR1 is KGHSH and CDR2 is LQKENI. The CDR3 nucleotides read TGTGCCAGCTCACGGCTTTGGAACACTGAAGCTTTCTTT. Protein product: CASSRLWNTEAFF. Drawing the rest from reference TRBV18 and TRBJ1-1, the complete variable domain is NAGVMQNPRHLVRRRGQEARLRCSPMKGHSHVYWYRQLPEEGLKFMVYLQKENIIDESGMPKERFSAEFPKEGPSILRIQQVVRGDSAAYFCASSRLWNTEAFFGQGTRLTVV.

The CDR3 spells CASYGPGANVLTF. The DNA of the CDR3 is TGTGCCAGCTACGGTCCTGGGGCCAACGTCCTGACTTTC. The genes are TRBV27 and TRBJ2-6, with unresolved D. There are 13 residues in the CDR3. With 8 bases removed from V and 2 bases from J, the gap between germline ends came to 7 bases. Germline V gene data show CDR1 as MNHEY and CDR2 as SMNVEV (reference sequence).

The genes are TRBV28 and TRBJ1-1, with D perhaps TRBD1 (6 bases). V lost 2 bases and J 9 bases, leaving 19 bases between the germline ends. The CDR3 runs to 15 residues. Looked up from germline, CDR1 is MDHEN and CDR2 is SYDVKM. The DNA for the CDR3 is TGTGCCAGCAGTTTAGCCCGGACAGCGACACGTAAAGCTTTCTTT. It is translated as CASSLARTATRKAFF.

This chain joins TRBV7-9 and TRBJ2-5, with 8 bases matching TRBD2. There are 16 residues in the CDR3. Trimming cost V 5 bases and J 5 bases; bases outside gene matches: 13. Germline V CDR1 and CDR2: SEHNR, FQNEAQ (reference sequence). The chain's CDR3 is CASSALPGLDLETQYF. The CDR3 DNA sequence: TGTGCCAGCAGCGCCCTCCCGGGACTAGATTTGGAGACCCAGTACTTC. Variable domain in full (rest from reference TRBV7-9 and TRBJ2-5): DTGVSQNPRHKITKRGQNVTFRCDPISEHNRLYWYRQTLGQGPEFLTYFQNEAQLEKSRLLSDRFSAERPKGSFSTLEIQRTEQGDSAMYLCASSALPGLDLETQYFGPGTRLLVL.

The V call is TRBV15, the J call TRBJ2-5; 9 bases fit TRBD1. Germline V gene sequence: CDR1 LNHNV, CDR2 YYDKDF (reference sequence). The CDR3 loop spans 17 amino acids. The V gene end was trimmed by 5 bases and the J gene end by 5 bases; junction bases not matched to a gene: 15. The CDR3 region has the DNA TGTGCCACCAGCTCCGGGACAGGGCCGCAGCAGTGGGAGACCCAGTACTTC. Protein sequence: CATSSGTGPQQWETQYF.